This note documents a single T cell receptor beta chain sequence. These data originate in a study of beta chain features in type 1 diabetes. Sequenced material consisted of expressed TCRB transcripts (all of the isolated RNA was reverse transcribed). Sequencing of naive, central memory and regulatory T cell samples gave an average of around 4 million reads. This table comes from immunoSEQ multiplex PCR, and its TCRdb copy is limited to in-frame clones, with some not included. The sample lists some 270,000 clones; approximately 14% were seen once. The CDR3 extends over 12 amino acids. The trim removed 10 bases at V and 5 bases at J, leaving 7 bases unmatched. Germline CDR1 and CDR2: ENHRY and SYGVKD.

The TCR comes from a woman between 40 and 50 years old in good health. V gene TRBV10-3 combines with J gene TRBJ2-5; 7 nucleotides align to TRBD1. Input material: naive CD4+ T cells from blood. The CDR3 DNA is TGTGCCACACGACAGGGTGGCGAGACCCAGTACTTC. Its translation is CATRQGGETQYF.